This TCR beta chain appears in the sequencing data of a study of shared clonotypes between healthy human individuals. Investigators spread the genomic DNA of each subset evenly over several immunoSEQ plates. Assay used: immunoSEQ multiplex PCR; TCRdb lists only in-frame clones, some missing. Of about 1.1 million clones listed, 70% to 85% are singletons. This TCR derives from a young man in good health. Some clones in this sample may be carry-over from other donors' samples. The sequenced sample was memory CD4+ T cells from PBMCs. Indicated subset: CD45RA-negative fraction.

CDR3 nucleotides: TGTGCCAGCAGAGGGACAGTTCGACGCGCCTACGAGCAGTACTTC. It is translated as CASRGTVRRAYEQYF. The V and J genes are TRBV6-1 and TRBJ2-7; 7 bases match TRBD1. V dropped 6 bases and J dropped 2; count of bases not matched to a gene: 10. Germline V gene data show CDR1 as MNHNS and CDR2 as SASEGT. The CDR3 has 15 residues.